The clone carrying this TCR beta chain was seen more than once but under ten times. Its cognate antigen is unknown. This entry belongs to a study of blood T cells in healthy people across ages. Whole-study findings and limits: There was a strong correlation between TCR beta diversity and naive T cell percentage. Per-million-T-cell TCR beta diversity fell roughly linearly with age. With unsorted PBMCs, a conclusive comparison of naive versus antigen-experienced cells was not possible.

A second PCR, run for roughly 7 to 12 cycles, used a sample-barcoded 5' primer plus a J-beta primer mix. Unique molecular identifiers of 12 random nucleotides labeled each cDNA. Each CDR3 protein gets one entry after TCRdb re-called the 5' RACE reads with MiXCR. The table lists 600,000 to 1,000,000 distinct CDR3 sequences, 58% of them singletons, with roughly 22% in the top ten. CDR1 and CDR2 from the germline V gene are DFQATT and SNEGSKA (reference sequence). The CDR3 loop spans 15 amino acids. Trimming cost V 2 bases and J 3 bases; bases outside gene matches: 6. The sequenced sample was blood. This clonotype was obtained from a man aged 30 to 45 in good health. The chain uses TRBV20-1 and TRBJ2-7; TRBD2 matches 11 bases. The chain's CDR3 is CSARPIAGGHYEQYF. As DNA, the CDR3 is TGCAGTGCTAGACCTATAGCGGGAGGGCACTACGAGCAGTACTTC.